The 27 T cell receptor beta chains below come from one sample, sequenced in a study of CD8 T cells in Susac syndrome. Random hexamers were used to reverse transcribe an amount of 0.5 to 1 ug RNA. TCRdb reanalysed the immunoSEQ multiplex PCR reads using MiXCR and keeps one entry per CDR3 protein. The sample records roughly 140,000 distinct CDR3 sequences, 85% to 95% being singletons. The sample taken for sequencing was CD8+ T cells from PBMCs. These receptors were taken from a human donor with multiple sclerosis.

This chain links TRBV6-2 or TRBV6-3 with TRBJ2-2, with D possibly matching TRBD1 (6 bases). The CDR3 is made up of 16 amino acids. V was clipped by 0 bases and J by 6 bases, with 14 bases between them. Germline CDR1 reads MNHEY; CDR2 reads SVGEGT. The CDR3 is CASSYSNFQGSGELFF. CDR3 bases: TGTGCCAGCAGTTACTCGAATTTTCAGGGGTCCGGGGAGCTGTTTTTT.

In its sample, this clonotype was seen once. The chain carries TRBV20-1 and TRBJ2-1; the match to TRBD1 covers 7 bases. In germline, CDR1 is DFQATT, CDR2 SNEGSKA (reference sequence). The trim removed 7 bases at V and 3 bases at J, leaving 6 bases unmatched. The CDR3 has 13 residues. DNA for the CDR3: TGCAGTGGTGTAGGGGGCAACTACAATGAGCAGTTCTTC. As protein: CSGVGGNYNEQFF.

The gene calls are TRBV27 and TRBJ2-5; D is perhaps TRBD2 (6 bases). Germline values: CDR1 MNHEY, CDR2 SMNVEV (reference sequence). Trimming took off 0 bases at V and 1 base at J, with 12 bases between the two ends. CDR3 length: 16 residues. The CDR3 coding sequence is TGTGCCAGCAGTTTATCCCCTGGGACTTTCCAAGAGACCCAGTACTTC. Translation gives CASSLSPGTFQETQYF.

The chain combines TRBV15 with TRBJ2-7; D is perhaps TRBD1 or TRBD2 (5 bases each). This CDR3 has 14 amino acids. The V end was cut by 8 bases, the J end by 5 bases, with 19 bases between. Germline loops: CDR1 LNHNV, CDR2 YYDKDF (reference sequence). The CDR3 protein is CATGGGRVVDEQYF. The CDR3 region has the DNA TGTGCCACCGGGGGTGGCAGGGTAGTAGACGAGCAGTACTTC.

The J gene is TRBJ1-5, the V gene TRBV9; D ambiguous. Trimming took 3 bases from V and 1 from J, leaving 11 bases between them. Germline CDR1 reads SGDLS; CDR2 reads YYNGEE. The length of the CDR3 is 15 residues. CDR3 DNA: TGTGCCAGCAGCGACGGGTCCCAAAGCAATCAGCCCCAGCATTTT. Translated, it gives CASSDGSQSNQPQHF.

The V gene is TRBV20-1, the J gene TRBJ1-6; perhaps TRBD1 as D (5 bases). Per germline, CDR1 DFQATT and CDR2 SNEGSKA (reference sequence). CDR3 size: 15 residues. Trimming shortened V by 4 bases and J by 2 bases, and 12 bases separated the two germline ends. CDR3 sequence (DNA): TGCAGTGCTAATGGGGGGTTAACCTATAATTCACCCCTCCACTTT. Protein sequence: CSANGGLTYNSPLHF.

The rearrangement uses TRBV27 and TRBJ1-2; D gene unclear. The CDR3 is made up of 15 amino acids. Trimming left V 2 bases short and J 5 bases short, with 15 bases between. CDR1 is MNHEY and CDR2 is SMNVEV in the germline V gene (reference sequence). CDR3 sequence: CASSLGGRATYGYTF. The CDR3 DNA reads TGTGCCAGCAGTTTAGGAGGGCGGGCGACTTATGGCTACACCTTC.

The V gene is TRBV20-1, the J gene TRBJ1-1; D unresolved. Per the germline V gene, CDR1 is DFQATT and CDR2 is SNEGSKA (reference sequence). There are 12 residues in the CDR3. Trimming pared 6 bases from V and 1 base from J, leaving 9 bases between. The CDR3 coding sequence is TGCAGTGCCTGGCTCGGGAACACTGAAGCTTTCTTT. It encodes CSAWLGNTEAFF.

J is TRBJ2-1 and V is TRBV19; D is uncertain. Germline CDR1 LNHDA, CDR2 SQIVND (reference sequence). CDR3 size: 10 residues. The V end lost 5 bases, the J end lost 11 bases, and 7 bases lay between the germline ends. The CDR3 sequence is CASSGNQQFF. CDR3 bases: TGTGCCAGTAGTGGGAACCAGCAGTTCTTC.

The gene calls are TRBV4-2 and TRBJ2-1; D gene uncertain. With 3 bases removed from V and 5 bases from J, the gap between germline ends came to 8 bases. In germline, CDR1 is LGHNA, CDR2 YNFKEQ. The CDR3 runs to 13 residues. CDR3 residues: CASSHTVDNEQFF. CDR3 DNA: TGTGCCAGCAGCCATACGGTTGACAATGAGCAGTTCTTC.

V usage is TRBV4-1 and J usage is TRBJ2-7; perhaps TRBD1 as D (6 bases). Germline V gene data show CDR1 as MGHRA and CDR2 as YSYEKL. CDR3 size: 14 residues. V was shortened by 1 base and J by 7 bases, with 14 bases between the two germline ends. DNA for the CDR3: TGCGCCAGCAGCCAAGGAGCAGGGGCTGGAGAGCAGTACTTC. It is translated as CASSQGAGAGEQYF.

This clonotype was picked up one time. V and J are TRBV7-2 and TRBJ1-1; D is uncertain. Trimming took 0 bases from V and 6 from J, leaving 8 bases between them. The CDR3 has 13 residues. CDR1 SGHTA and CDR2 FQGNSA come from the germline V gene. CDR3 amino acids: CASSLAGWAEAFF. The DNA of the CDR3 is TGTGCCAGCAGCTTAGCGGGATGGGCTGAAGCTTTCTTT.

The chain has TRBV13 and TRBJ2-3; D possibly corresponds to TRBD1 (5 bases). CDR1 PRHDT and CDR2 FYEKMQ come from the germline V gene (reference sequence). V lost 0 bases, J lost 5 bases, and 12 bases lay in between. CDR3 length equals 15 residues. CDR3 protein: CASSLGGRGRDTQYF. The CDR3 region has the DNA TGTGCCAGCAGCTTAGGTGGTAGGGGTCGAGATACGCAGTATTTT.

The chain couples TRBV7-9 to TRBJ1-2, with D tentatively TRBD1 (6 bases). This CDR3 comprises 17 residues. In germline, CDR1 is SEHNR, CDR2 FQNEAQ (reference sequence). With 5 bases removed from V and 0 bases from J, the gap between germline ends came to 19 bases. CDR3 DNA: TGTGCCAGCAGCACGAGGATACAGGGTGCCCCTAACTATGGCTACACCTTC. The encoded protein is CASSTRIQGAPNYGYTF.

The rearrangement joins TRBV20-1 to TRBJ1-5; tentatively, D is TRBD1 (5 bases). CDR1 is DFQATT and CDR2 is SNEGSKA in the germline V gene (reference sequence). Trimming removed 2 bases at V and 7 bases at J, with 9 bases between. The CDR3 loop spans 12 amino acids. The CDR3 region is CSARFPGQPQHF. The DNA for the CDR3 is TGCAGTGCTAGATTCCCAGGGCAGCCCCAGCATTTT.

The V gene is TRBV28, the J gene TRBJ1-1; 7 nucleotides line up with TRBD1. CDR3 size: 14 residues. Germline V CDR1 and CDR2: MDHEN, SYDVKM. With V trimmed by 2 bases and J by 6 bases, 6 bases remained unmatched. The CDR3 DNA is TGTGCCAGCAGTTTAATGACAGGGATCCCTGAAGCTTTCTTT. Its translation is CASSLMTGIPEAFF.

The chain links TRBV30 to TRBJ2-7; D remains ambiguous. Germline CDR1 GTSNPN, CDR2 SVGIG (reference sequence). V was cut by 1 base and J by 6 bases, with 10 bases left in between. The CDR3 spans 12 residues. The CDR3 loop is CAWSEVFSEQYF. DNA for the CDR3: TGTGCCTGGAGTGAGGTCTTCTCCGAGCAGTACTTC.

This rearrangement joins TRBV29-1 to TRBJ1-2; D call uncertain. CDR1 and CDR2 (germline): SQVTM, ANQGSEA. V was cut by 3 bases and J by 4 bases, with 9 bases left in between. The CDR3 runs to 12 residues. This chain's CDR3 is CSVDGPAYGYTF. CDR3 nucleotides: TGCAGCGTTGATGGGCCAGCCTATGGCTACACCTTC.

V gene TRBV4-3 combines with J gene TRBJ2-1, with a tentative D call TRBD1 (6 bases). CDR3 length equals 14 residues. In germline, CDR1 is LGHNA, CDR2 YSLEER. V lost 0 bases, J lost 6 bases, and 9 bases lay in between. The CDR3 loop is CASSQDRGGNEQFF. As DNA, the CDR3 is TGCGCCAGCAGCCAAGATCGAGGGGGCAATGAGCAGTTCTTC.

The V and J genes are TRBV9 and TRBJ2-3; D gene unclear. This CDR3 is 15 amino acids long. Per the germline V gene, CDR1 is SGDLS and CDR2 is YYNGEE. The V and J ends lost 0 bases and 7 bases respectively, with 15 bases between them. The CDR3 bases are TGTGCCAGCAGCGTAGCGCAGCTTTCTACATATACGCAGTATTTT. Encoded protein: CASSVAQLSTYTQYF.

This clonotype was seen once. The CDR3 bases are TGTGCCAGCAGCTCCCGGTATGGCTACACCTTC. Translated, it gives CASSSRYGYTF. V is TRBV9 and J is TRBJ1-2; D unclear. In germline, CDR1 is SGDLS, CDR2 YYNGEE. The V end was cut by 4 bases, the J end by 5 bases, with 6 bases between. The CDR3 totals 11 residues.

The gene calls are TRBV7-9 and TRBJ2-7, with a weak D call TRBD2 (7 bases). This CDR3 is 16 amino acids long. The germline V gene encodes CDR1 SEHNR and CDR2 FQNEAQ (reference sequence). The ends were cut back, 0 bases at V and 7 bases at J, with 19 bases in the middle. The chain's CDR3 is CASSLAGGPREREQYF. CDR3 coding DNA: TGTGCCAGCAGCTTAGCTGGGGGCCCGCGGGAGAGGGAGCAGTACTTC.

DNA of the CDR3: TGCAGTGCTAGAGATATTGCTAGCACAGATACGCAGTATTTT. This encodes CSARDIASTDTQYF. The chain employs TRBV20-1 and TRBJ2-3; D uncertain. CDR3 length: 14 amino acids. The V gene's germline CDR1 is DFQATT and CDR2 SNEGSKA (reference sequence). V gave up 0 bases and J gave up 0 bases, with 7 bases separating them.

The chain joins TRBV12-5 to TRBJ2-1; no reliable D call. V was trimmed by 5 bases and J by 3 bases, leaving 5 bases between them. In germline, CDR1 is LGHNT, CDR2 FRNRAP. CDR3 length: 12 amino acids. CDR3 residues: CASGDHYNEQFF. The DNA for the CDR3 is TGTGCTAGTGGTGACCACTACAATGAGCAGTTCTTC.

Points on this clonotype: This likely comes from a read error, as the CDR3 has no conserved phenylalanine or tryptophan at its end. This chain uses TRBV7-9 with TRBJ2-5; the match to TRBD2 covers 10 bases. Germline V gene sequence: CDR1 SEHNR, CDR2 FQNEAQ (reference sequence). Trimming took 5 bases from V and 4 from J; bases not matched to a gene: 10. The CDR3 covers 16 residues. The CDR3: CASSPLAGSPRETQYS. The CDR3 DNA reads as TGTGCCAGCAGCCCACTAGCGGGGAGCCCCCGAGAGACCCAGTACTCC.

This clonotype came up a few times. The rearrangement joins TRBV27 to TRBJ1-1, with D perhaps TRBD1 (5 bases). The CDR3 spans 13 residues. Between the trimmed V and J ends, which lost 2 bases and 4 bases, there was a span of 8 bases. Germline V gives CDR1 MNHEY, CDR2 SMNVEV (reference sequence). CDR3 sequence (DNA): TGTGCCAGCAGTTTACCGGGGGGCACTGAAGCTTTCTTT. It yields the protein CASSLPGGTEAFF.

This rearrangement joins TRBV30 to TRBJ2-7, with 9 nucleotides matching TRBD1. There are 16 residues in the CDR3. The V gene end was trimmed by 2 bases and the J gene end by 4 bases; junction bases not matched to a gene: 12. The germline CDR1 and CDR2 sequences are GTSNPN and SVGIG (reference sequence). This CDR3 reads CAWSNGRGTGLYEQYF. CDR3 bases: TGTGCCTGGAGTAACGGGCGGGGGACAGGGCTATACGAGCAGTACTTC.